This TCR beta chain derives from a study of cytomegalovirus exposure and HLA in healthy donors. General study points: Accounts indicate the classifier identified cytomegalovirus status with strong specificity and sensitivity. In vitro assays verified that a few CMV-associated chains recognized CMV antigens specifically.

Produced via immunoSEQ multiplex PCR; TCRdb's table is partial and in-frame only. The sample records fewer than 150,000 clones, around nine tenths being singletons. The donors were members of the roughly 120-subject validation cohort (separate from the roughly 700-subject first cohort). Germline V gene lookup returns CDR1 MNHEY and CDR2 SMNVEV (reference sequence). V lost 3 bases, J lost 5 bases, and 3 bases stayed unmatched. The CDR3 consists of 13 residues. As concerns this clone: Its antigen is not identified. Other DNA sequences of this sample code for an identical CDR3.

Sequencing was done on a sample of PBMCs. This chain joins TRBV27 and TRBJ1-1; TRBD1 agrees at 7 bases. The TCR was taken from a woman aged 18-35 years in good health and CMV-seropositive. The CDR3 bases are TGTGCCAGCAGTTTTCTACAGGGGACTGAAGCTTTCTTT. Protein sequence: CASSFLQGTEAFF.